Listed below are T cell receptor beta chains from one sample, sequenced in a study of brain T cells in children with intractable seizures. Assay used: immunoSEQ multiplex PCR; TCRdb lists only in-frame clones, some missing. The sample records roughly 80,000 clones, roughly 89% being singletons. The starting material was peripheral blood, obtained at surgery. The source of these receptors is a girl aged 2-10 years with Rasmussen encephalitis and intractable seizures. Both conserved end residues are trimmed from each CDR3. Fields, in order: J gene, V gene, CDR3 protein.

J: TRBJ2-3; V: TRBV7-3; CDR3: ASSPRVGFTIPTDSDTQY
J: TRBJ2-1; V: TRBV9; CDR3: ASSVANGGTYNEQF
J: TRBJ2-2; V: TRBV19; CDR3: ASILTGKAGITGELF
J: TRBJ2-3; V: TRBV2; CDR3: ASSERGTSGRMRTQY
J: TRBJ1-5; V: TRBV5-1; CDR3: ASSSGQGDNQPQH
J: TRBJ1-1; V: TRBV2; CDR3: ASSDLRNTEAF
J: TRBJ1-2; V: TRBV7-9; CDR3: ASSLFGGYT
J: TRBJ1-2; V: TRBV6-5; CDR3: ASRGQAPLGYT
J: TRBJ1-6; V: TRBV29-1; CDR3: SVPSTGVVLGSPLH
J: TRBJ1-6; V: TRBV25-1; CDR3: ASRSRTGPSSYNSPLH
J: TRBJ1-2; V: TRBV18; CDR3: ASSPGGTGAFNYGYT
J: TRBJ1-4; V: TRBV7-9; CDR3: ASSFESATNEKLF
J: TRBJ2-2; V: TRBV24-1; CDR3: ATSFTNTGELF
J: TRBJ1-4; V: TRBV6-5; CDR3: ASSRGGEKLF
J: TRBJ2-1; V: TRBV6-1; CDR3: ASSEGGGGLHYNEQF
J: TRBJ2-7; V: TRBV15; CDR3: ATSRDRSGSEQY
J: TRBJ2-5; V: TRBV29-1; CDR3: SSRTGRPLQETQY
J: TRBJ1-6; V: TRBV2; CDR3: ASSEARMGGSPLH
J: TRBJ1-4; V: TRBV7-9; CDR3: ASSPVRLSEKLF
J: TRBJ1-1; V: TRBV6-1; CDR3: ASSERGNTEAF
J: TRBJ2-3; V: TRBV7-9; CDR3: ASSFGLAGTDTQY
J: TRBJ2-3; V: TRBV7-6; CDR3: ASSLASGGSTDTQY
J: TRBJ1-1; V: TRBV7-9; CDR3: ACQDRYTEAF
J: TRBJ2-1; V: TRBV19; CDR3: ASSIPPSGSNEQF
J: TRBJ1-1; V: TRBV29-1; CDR3: SVADRVYTEAF
J: TRBJ2-1; V: TRBV19; CDR3: ASSMVGGTSGRNEQF
J: TRBJ1-1; V: TRBV20-1; CDR3: SADRPTEAF
J: TRBJ1-6; V: TRBV2; CDR3: ASSDLGPAEGNSPLH
J: TRBJ2-5; V: TRBV27; CDR3: ASSSRWEGGEETQY
J: TRBJ2-1; V: TRBV15; CDR3: ATGGNEQF
J: TRBJ1-2; V: TRBV19; CDR3: ASGTGYGYT
J: TRBJ2-5; V: TRBV7-8; CDR3: ASSLVSGVGQETQY
J: TRBJ2-3; V: TRBV29-1; CDR3: SPRYSPTDTQY
J: TRBJ1-2; V: TRBV4-2; CDR3: ASSQATGPLGYGYT
J: TRBJ1-1; V: TRBV19; CDR3: ASSITVRSGTF
J: TRBJ1-4; V: TRBV7-9; CDR3: ASRMTGPNEKLF
J: TRBJ2-1; V: TRBV27; CDR3: ASSPGTFNEQF
J: TRBJ2-7; V: TRBV3-1/TRBV3-2; CDR3: ASSHPGQGDREQY
J: TRBJ2-7; V: TRBV7-3; CDR3: ASSPSPPYEQY
J: TRBJ2-3; V: TRBV4-2; CDR3: ASSQDDGTDTQY
J: TRBJ1-5; V: TRBV6-5; CDR3: ASSPGYPSNQPQH
J: TRBJ2-3; V: TRBV19; CDR3: ASSIRAASGRTTDTQY
J: TRBJ1-2; V: TRBV6-1; CDR3: ASSGADRAGYT
J: TRBJ2-7; V: TRBV2; CDR3: ASSDLVGDLSPDEQY
J: TRBJ2-5; V: TRBV5-1; CDR3: ASSLAGESKETQY
J: TRBJ1-6; V: TRBV28; CDR3: ASMTPPHSYNSPLH
J: TRBJ1-2; V: TRBV19; CDR3: ASTPTAAYGYT
J: TRBJ1-1; V: TRBV19; CDR3: ASSLMGQVNTEAF
J: TRBJ2-3; V: TRBV7-9; CDR3: ASSLPSGGSDTQY
J: TRBJ1-1; V: TRBV11-3; CDR3: ASSLRTATEAF
J: TRBJ1-5; V: TRBV30; CDR3: AWSRGQGRSQPQH
J: TRBJ2-5; V: TRBV5-6; CDR3: ASSLWGGETQY
J: TRBJ1-2; V: TRBV3-1/TRBV3-2; CDR3: ASSLREGAGGYT
J: TRBJ2-5; V: TRBV11-2; CDR3: ASNGGDLETQY
J: TRBJ1-5; V: TRBV28; CDR3: ASSWDSNQPQH
J: TRBJ2-2; V: TRBV7-3; CDR3: ASSPGTSGRRTGELF
J: TRBJ1-5; V: TRBV5-5; CDR3: ASSLYSHQPQH
J: TRBJ1-1; V: TRBV6-6; CDR3: ASSYGSPGTEAF
J: TRBJ2-5; V: TRBV24-1; CDR3: ATSGGYRDQETQY
J: TRBJ1-4; V: TRBV7-9; CDR3: ASSSQRGGGEKLF